Presented here are 15 T cell receptor beta chains from one specimen sequenced in a study of blood T cell repertoires in COVID-19. Some clones are missing from TCRdb's copy, which holds only in-frame ones; the method was immunoSEQ multiplex PCR. This table holds approximately 180,000 clones, more than 75% found once. The specimen sequenced was peripheral blood. These receptors all stem from a person aged 70 to 85 with COVID-19, enrolled during active disease.

With regard to this clone: The same CDR3 is also encoded by other DNA sequences in this sample. This rearrangement joins TRBV11-2 to TRBJ2-1, with TRBD2 matching 11 bases. Germline CDR1 and CDR2: SGHAT and FQNNGV. CDR3 length: 16 residues. With 5 bases clipped from V and 6 bases from J, the junction kept 9 bases outside the gene matches. The CDR3: CASSPSGTSGANEQFF. CDR3 in DNA: TGTGCCAGCAGCCCTTCTGGGACTAGCGGAGCCAATGAGCAGTTCTTC. The full variable domain, completed using reference TRBV11-2 and TRBJ2-1, is EAGVAQSPRYKIIEKRQSVAFWCNPISGHATLYWYQQILGQGPKLLIQFQNNGVVDDSQLPKDRFSAERLKGVDSTLKIQPAKLEDSAVYLCASSPSGTSGANEQFFGPGTRLTVL.

The chain combines TRBV9 with TRBJ2-5; D remains unclear. In germline, CDR1 is SGDLS, CDR2 YYNGEE. This CDR3 is 16 amino acids long. V gave up 3 bases and J gave up 2 bases, with 17 bases separating them. CDR3 in amino acids: CASSADGTPVQETQYF. The CDR3 nucleotides are TGTGCCAGCAGCGCCGATGGCACACCTGTACAAGAGACCCAGTACTTC.

This clone occurred a few times. V is TRBV6-2 or TRBV6-3 and J is TRBJ1-1; TRBD1 aligns across 9 bases. The germline V gene encodes CDR1 MNHEY and CDR2 SVGEGT. This CDR3 has 17 amino acids. J gave up 4 bases and V 7 bases, and 16 bases lay outside the gene matches. CDR3 DNA sequence: TGTGCCAGCACCCCCCTGGTCCGGGACAGGGATACCACTGAAGCTTTCTTT. It encodes CASTPLVRDRDTTEAFF.

This clone has just a few counts. The rearrangement uses TRBV5-5 and TRBJ2-7; D might be TRBD1 (6 bases). CDR1 and CDR2 from the germline V gene are SGHKS and YYEKEE (reference sequence). V was clipped by 5 bases and J by 5 bases, with 20 bases between them. The CDR3 contains 15 residues. CDR3 nucleotide sequence: TGTGCCAGCAGGTCGCCCGGGACCAGGGGCGACGAGCAGTACTTC. Translation: CASRSPGTRGDEQYF.

The chain has TRBV7-9 and TRBJ1-4; D is ambiguous. The V gene lost 2 bases and the J gene lost 6 bases, with 7 bases spanning the gap. This CDR3 has 13 amino acids. Germline values: CDR1 SEHNR, CDR2 FQNEAQ (reference sequence). The DNA for the CDR3 is TGTGCCAGCAGCTTACGGGTCGATGAAAAACTGTTTTTT. This sequence encodes CASSLRVDEKLFF. Drawing the rest from reference TRBV7-9 and TRBJ1-4, the complete variable domain is DTGVSQNPRHKITKRGQNVTFRCDPISEHNRLYWYRQTLGQGPEFLTYFQNEAQLEKSRLLSDRFSAERPKGSFSTLEIQRTEQGDSAMYLCASSLRVDEKLFFGSGTQLSVL.

This rearrangement joins TRBV30 to TRBJ1-2; D is unresolved. Trimming stripped 2 bases from V and 7 bases from J, with 11 bases between. The CDR3 is 12 residues long. Germline V CDR1 and CDR2: GTSNPN, SVGIG (reference sequence). The CDR3 DNA reads TGTGCCTGGAGTCAAGGAGTAGGTGGCTACACCTTC. It is translated as CAWSQGVGGYTF.

This clone has just one count. This chain joins TRBV6-5 and TRBJ2-2; D remains unclear. V dropped 8 bases and J dropped 1 base, with 5 bases sitting between them. The CDR3 is 12 amino acids. Germline CDR1 reads MNHEY; CDR2 reads SVGAGI. DNA for the CDR3: TGTGCCAGCGCGGTGAACACCGGGGAGCTGTTTTTT. Its protein is CASAVNTGELFF.

This chain's CDR3 is CASSSPSVNEQFF. As DNA, the CDR3 is TGTGCCAGCAGCTCCCCTTCCGTCAATGAGCAGTTCTTC. The chain combines TRBV5-4 with TRBJ2-1; D unresolved. Germline V lookup: CDR1 SGHNT, CDR2 YYREEE (reference sequence). The germline V and J ends were trimmed by 3 bases and 6 bases, with 10 bases remaining between them. The CDR3 runs to 13 residues.

The V call is TRBV9, the J call TRBJ1-1; 11 bases are a match to TRBD1. V gave up 3 bases and J gave up 4 bases; unmatched junction bases: 5. The CDR3 loop spans 15 amino acids. Germline loops: CDR1 SGDLS, CDR2 YYNGEE. This chain's CDR3 is CASSEGQGASTEAFF. DNA of the CDR3: TGTGCCAGCAGCGAAGGACAGGGGGCGAGCACTGAAGCTTTCTTT.

V and J are TRBV7-2 and TRBJ1-2, with D tentatively TRBD1 (5 bases). This CDR3 has 15 residues. Germline V gives CDR1 SGHTA, CDR2 FQGNSA. V was trimmed by 0 bases and J by 8 bases, leaving 16 bases between them. In DNA, the CDR3 is TGTGCCAGCAGCTTAGCCCTCCTTGGGGGGTGGGGCTACACCTTC. It encodes CASSLALLGGWGYTF.

The V call is TRBV5-4, the J call TRBJ1-2; maybe TRBD1 (6 bases). Trimming removed 2 bases from V and 5 bases from J, with 10 bases in between. Per the germline V gene, CDR1 is SGHNT and CDR2 is YYREEE (reference sequence). The CDR3 contains 13 residues. The CDR3 DNA sequence: TGTGCCAGCAGCTTAAGGGGGTATTATGGCTACACCTTC. Residues: CASSLRGYYGYTF.

The chain is built from TRBV7-9 and TRBJ1-6; tentatively, D is TRBD1 (5 bases). Trimming shortened V by 5 bases and J by 6 bases, and 17 bases separated the two germline ends. In germline, CDR1 is SEHNR, CDR2 FQNEAQ (reference sequence). CDR3 size: 16 residues. The CDR3 here is CASSPDVWGPNSPLHF. The CDR3 bases are TGTGCCAGCAGCCCGGACGTCTGGGGCCCTAATTCACCCCTCCACTTT.

The genes are TRBV9 and TRBJ1-3; D gene ambiguous. This CDR3 region has 15 residues. V lost 0 bases to trimming and J lost 2 bases, with 9 bases between them. From germline, CDR1 is SGDLS and CDR2 YYNGEE. DNA of the CDR3: TGTGCCAGCAGCGTAGGGGGAGGGACTGGAAACACCATATATTTT. Translated: CASSVGGGTGNTIYF.

This sequence joins TRBV5-4 and TRBJ2-7; the match to TRBD2 covers 9 bases. The CDR3 contains 17 residues. Germline loops: CDR1 SGHNT, CDR2 YYREEE (reference sequence). The trim removed 1 base at V and 6 bases at J, leaving 14 bases unmatched. CDR3 protein: CASSLLGEGGRVGEQYF. In DNA, the CDR3 is TGTGCCAGCAGCTTGCTGGGTGAAGGCGGGAGGGTGGGCGAGCAGTACTTC.

This clone was recorded once. V is TRBV7-9 and J is TRBJ2-4; D is perhaps TRBD2 (7 bases). V was cut by 5 bases and J by 6 bases, with 17 bases left in between. Germline V gene sequence: CDR1 SEHNR, CDR2 FQNEAQ (reference sequence). This CDR3 spans 15 amino acids. DNA of the CDR3: TGTGCCAGCAGCCAGAACTACAGGGAGGGAAACATTCAGTACTTC. Amino acids: CASSQNYREGNIQYF.